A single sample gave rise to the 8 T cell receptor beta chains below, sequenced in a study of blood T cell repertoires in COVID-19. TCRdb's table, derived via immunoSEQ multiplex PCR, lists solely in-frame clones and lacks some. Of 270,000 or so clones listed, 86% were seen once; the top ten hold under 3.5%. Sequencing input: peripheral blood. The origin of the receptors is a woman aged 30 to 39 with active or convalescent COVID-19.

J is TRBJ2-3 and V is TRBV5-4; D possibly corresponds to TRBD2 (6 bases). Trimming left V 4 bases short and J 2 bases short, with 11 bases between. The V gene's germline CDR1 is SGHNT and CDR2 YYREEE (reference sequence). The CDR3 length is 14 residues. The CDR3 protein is CASSGGTNTDTQYF. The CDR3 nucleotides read TGTGCCAGCAGCGGCGGGACGAACACAGATACGCAGTATTTT.

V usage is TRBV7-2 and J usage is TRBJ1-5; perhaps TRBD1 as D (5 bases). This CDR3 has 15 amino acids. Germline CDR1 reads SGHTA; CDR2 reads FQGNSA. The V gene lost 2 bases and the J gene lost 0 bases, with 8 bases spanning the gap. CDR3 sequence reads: CASSLIGASNQPQHF. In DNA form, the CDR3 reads TGTGCCAGCAGCTTAATAGGGGCTAGCAATCAGCCCCAGCATTTT.

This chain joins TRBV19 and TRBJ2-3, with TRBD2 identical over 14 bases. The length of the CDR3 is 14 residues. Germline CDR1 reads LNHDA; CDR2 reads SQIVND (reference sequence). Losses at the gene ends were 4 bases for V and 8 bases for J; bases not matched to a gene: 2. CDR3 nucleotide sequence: TGTGCCAGTAGTAGACTAGCGGGGGGGCCTACGCAGTATTTT. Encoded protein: CASSRLAGGPTQYF.

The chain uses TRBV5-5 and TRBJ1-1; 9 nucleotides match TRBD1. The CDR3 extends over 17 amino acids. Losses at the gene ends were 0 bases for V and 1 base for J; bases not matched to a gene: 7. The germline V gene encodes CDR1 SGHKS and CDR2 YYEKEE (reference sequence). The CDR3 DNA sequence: TGTGCCAGCAGCTTGGTCCCGGGACAGGGTGCGAACACTGAAGCTTTCTTT. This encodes CASSLVPGQGANTEAFF.

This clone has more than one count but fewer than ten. In DNA, the CDR3 is TGCGCCAGCAGCTCCAGAGGGGGACAGGGGTCTGAAGCTTTCTTT. Translating gives CASSSRGGQGSEAFF. The chain couples TRBV5-1 to TRBJ1-1; 10 bases are shared with TRBD1. V dropped 3 bases and J dropped 6; count of bases not matched to a gene: 8. CDR3 length: 15 amino acids. Germline V gives CDR1 SGHRS, CDR2 YFSETQ.

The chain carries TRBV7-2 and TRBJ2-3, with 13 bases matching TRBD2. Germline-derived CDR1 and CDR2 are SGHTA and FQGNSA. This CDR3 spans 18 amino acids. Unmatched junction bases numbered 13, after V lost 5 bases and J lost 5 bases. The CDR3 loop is CASSLGTSGASGGDTQYF. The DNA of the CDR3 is TGTGCCAGCAGCCTCGGGACTAGCGGGGCCTCGGGTGGAGATACGCAGTATTTT.

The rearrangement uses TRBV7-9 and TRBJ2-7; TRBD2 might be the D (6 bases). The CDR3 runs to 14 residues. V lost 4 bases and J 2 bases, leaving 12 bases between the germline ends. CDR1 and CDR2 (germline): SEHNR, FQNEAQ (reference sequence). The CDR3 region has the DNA TGTGCCAGCAGCTCTCTCGGGAGTACCTACGAGCAGTACTTC. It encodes CASSSLGSTYEQYF.

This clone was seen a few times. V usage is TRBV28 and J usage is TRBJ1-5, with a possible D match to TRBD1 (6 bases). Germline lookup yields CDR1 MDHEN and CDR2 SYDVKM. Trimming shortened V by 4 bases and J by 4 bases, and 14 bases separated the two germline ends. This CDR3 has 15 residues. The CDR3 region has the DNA TGTGCCAGCAGTTCACAGGGAAATGGGAATCAGCCCCAGCATTTT. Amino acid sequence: CASSSQGNGNQPQHF.